This T cell receptor beta chain was identified in a study of CD8+CD57+ T cells in acquired aplastic anemia. The wider study: Sorted CD4+ and CD8+ cells gave an average of approximately 3.1 ug of DNA.

The CDR3 is 15 residues long. In germline, CDR1 is SGHAT, CDR2 FQDESV (reference sequence). With 9 bases clipped from V and 0 bases from J, the junction kept 10 bases outside the gene matches. It was genomic DNA that served as the template for profiling TCR beta VDJ and CDR3. TCRdb redid the calling of the reads with MiXCR, one entry per CDR3 protein. Among about 160,000 distinct CDR3 sequences listed, roughly 48% were seen once. In patients chosen for sequencing, flow cytometry had shown CD8+CD57+ cell expansion. Severe acquired aplastic anemia was diagnosed in all patients. Among the patients, none had received any therapy at the time of blood sampling.

The rearrangement joins TRBV11-1 to TRBJ2-5, with 7 bases that match TRBD2. The clonotype originates from a human donor with aplastic anemia. Material for sequencing was sorted CD4+, CD8+, or CD8+CD57+ T cells (not recorded which) from PBMCs. The CDR3 sequence: CASSTPSGYQETQYF. The CDR3 nucleotides are TGTGCCAGTAGTACCCCTAGCGGATACCAAGAGACCCAGTACTTC.